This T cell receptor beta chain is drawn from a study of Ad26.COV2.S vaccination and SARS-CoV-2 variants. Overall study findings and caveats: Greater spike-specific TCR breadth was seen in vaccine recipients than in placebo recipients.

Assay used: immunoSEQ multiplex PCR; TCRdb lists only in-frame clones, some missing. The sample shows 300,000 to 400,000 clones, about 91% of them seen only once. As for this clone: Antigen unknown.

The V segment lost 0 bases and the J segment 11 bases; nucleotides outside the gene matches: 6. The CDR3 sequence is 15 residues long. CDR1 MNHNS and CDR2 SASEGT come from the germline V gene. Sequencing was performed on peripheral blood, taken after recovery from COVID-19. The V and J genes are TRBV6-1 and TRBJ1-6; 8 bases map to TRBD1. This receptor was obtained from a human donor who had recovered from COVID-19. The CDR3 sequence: CASSEASQGATPLHF. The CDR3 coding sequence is TGTGCCAGCAGTGAAGCAAGTCAGGGGGCGACACCCCTCCACTTT.